The T cell receptor (beta chain) under discussion was sequenced for a study of cytomegalovirus exposure and HLA in healthy donors. Study-level background: Inside one of the first data releases sat about 91 million unique TCRs taken from HLA-typed donors. The study, taken as a whole, reports: Later work associated roughly 15,000 TCR beta sequences with HLA alleles at 0.05 false discovery rate. Upon later analysis, HLA-associated TCR beta chains proved more clonally expanded than other, equally common chains.

Germline V lookup: CDR1 MNHEY, CDR2 SMNVEV (reference sequence). The CDR3 loop spans 14 amino acids. The V gene lost 5 bases and the J gene lost 7 bases, with 15 bases spanning the gap. For this clone: Its cognate antigen is unknown.

Vbeta (60) and Jbeta (13) primers were used in the PCR. TCRdb keeps only in-frame clones here, not all; method: immunoSEQ multiplex PCR. The sample has 150,000 to 200,000 clones, over 65% seen once. This TCR was recovered from a man aged 18-30 years in good health and CMV-seropositive. Sequences were obtained from PBMCs. The chain is built from TRBV27 and TRBJ1-3; D possibly corresponds to TRBD1 (5 bases). This CDR3 is CASSPGGKRNTIYF. As DNA, the CDR3 is TGTGCCAGCAGTCCTGGGGGGAAGCGGAACACCATATATTTT.